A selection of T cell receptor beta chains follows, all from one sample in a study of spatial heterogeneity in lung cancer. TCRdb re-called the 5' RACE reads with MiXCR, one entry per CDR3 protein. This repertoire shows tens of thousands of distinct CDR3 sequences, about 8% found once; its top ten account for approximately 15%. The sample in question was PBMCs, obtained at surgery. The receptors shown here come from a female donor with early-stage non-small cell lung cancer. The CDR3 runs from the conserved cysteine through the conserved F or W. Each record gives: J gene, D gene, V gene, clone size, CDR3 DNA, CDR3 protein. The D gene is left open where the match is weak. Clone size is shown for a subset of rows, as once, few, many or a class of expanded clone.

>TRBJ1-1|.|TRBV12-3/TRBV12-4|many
TGTGCCAGCAGCCTTGGACAGATCAACACTGAAGCTTTCTTT
CASSLGQINTEAFF
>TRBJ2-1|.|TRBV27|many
TGTGCCAGCAGTTTATTAGGGCTAGAGCAGTTCTTC
CASSLLGLEQFF
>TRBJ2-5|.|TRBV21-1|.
TGTGCCAGCAGCAAAGGGGGCAGGGGCGATGAGACCCAGTACTTC
CASSKGGRGDETQYF
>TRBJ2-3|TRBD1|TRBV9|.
TGTGCCAGCAGCGTGGGAGGACAGGGATCGGATACGCAGTATTTT
CASSVGGQGSDTQYF
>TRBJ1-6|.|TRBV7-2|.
TGTGCCAGTCGGTCAGGGTTAATTGGAGATTCACCCCTCCACTTT
CASRSGLIGDSPLHF
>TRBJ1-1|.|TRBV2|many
TGTGCCAGCAGTGACCCCAGCCCGTGGACGGTGGATCCTAGTGAAGCTTTCTTT
CASSDPSPWTVDPSEAFF
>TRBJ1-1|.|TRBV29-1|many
TGCAGCGAAATACAGGCCGGGAACACTGAAGCTTTCTTT
CSEIQAGNTEAFF
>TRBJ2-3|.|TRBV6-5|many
TGTGCCAGCAGTTACCAATCTTTTGGGGTCGCAGATACGCAGTATTTT
CASSYQSFGVADTQYF
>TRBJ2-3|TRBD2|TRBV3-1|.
TGTGCCAGCAGCCCTGTAGCGGGGGGGCCGGGAGATACGCAGTATTTT
CASSPVAGGPGDTQYF
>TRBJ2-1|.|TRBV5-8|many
TGTGCCAGCAGCCCTGGACCTGGCTCCTACAATGAGCAGTTCTTC
CASSPGPGSYNEQFF
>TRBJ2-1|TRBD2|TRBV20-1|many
TGCAGTGCTGCGAGACTAGCGGCAACCTACAATGAGCAGTTCTTC
CSAARLAATYNEQFF
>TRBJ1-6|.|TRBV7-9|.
TGTGCCAGTGGGAAGGAGGGCGGACCCTATAATTCACCCCTCCACTTT
CASGKEGGPYNSPLHF
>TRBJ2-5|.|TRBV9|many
TGTGCCAGCAGCGTAGGTCCCTCCGAGACCCAGTACTTC
CASSVGPSETQYF
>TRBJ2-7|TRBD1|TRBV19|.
TGTGCCAGTAGTATTCGACAGGGCCCCTACGAGCAGTACTTC
CASSIRQGPYEQYF
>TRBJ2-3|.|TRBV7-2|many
TGTGCCAGCAGCCCTCGTCCCGGGACCTATATCAAGCAGTATTTT
CASSPRPGTYIKQYF
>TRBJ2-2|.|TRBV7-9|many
TGTGCCAGCAGCTTACTAGGGAGAAGAACCGGGGAGCTGTTTTTT
CASSLLGRRTGELFF
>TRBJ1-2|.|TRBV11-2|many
TGTGCCAGCAGCCGGGGCGACTATGGCTACACCTTC
CASSRGDYGYTF
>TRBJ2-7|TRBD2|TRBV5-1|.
TGCGCCAGCAGCCCCCGGACTAGGGGAGACTACGAGCAGTACTTC
CASSPRTRGDYEQYF
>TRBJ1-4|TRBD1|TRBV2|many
TGTGCCAGCAGTGAACCGACAGGGGGAGAAAAACTGTTTTTT
CASSEPTGGEKLFF
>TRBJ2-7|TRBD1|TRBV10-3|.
TGTGCCATCAGATCCGCTCAGGACAGGGGGACCTACGAGCAGTACTTC
CAIRSAQDRGTYEQYF
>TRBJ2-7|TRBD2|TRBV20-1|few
TGCAGTGCTAGCGAGGCGGGAGGGTCCCGGGAGCAGTACTTC
CSASEAGGSREQYF
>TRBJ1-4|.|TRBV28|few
TGTGCCAGTCAACCGCGGGGGGGCCAGAATGAAAAACTGTTTTTT
CASQPRGGQNEKLFF
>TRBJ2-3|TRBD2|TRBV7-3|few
TGTGCCAGCAGCTTAACGGGACTAGCGGGGGGCGGCACAGATACGCAGTATTTT
CASSLTGLAGGGTDTQYF
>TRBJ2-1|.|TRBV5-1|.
TGCGCCAGCAGCTTGGTGAGCGAAAGCTCCTACAATGAGCAGTTCTTC
CASSLVSESSYNEQFF
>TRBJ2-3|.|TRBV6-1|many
TGTGCCAGCAGTGAACGGGGGGCGGTCTCCCCAGATACGCAGTATTTT
CASSERGAVSPDTQYF
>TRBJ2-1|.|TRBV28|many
TGTGCCAGCAGTTTATGGAGCAGCTCCTACAATGAGCAGTTCTTC
CASSLWSSSYNEQFF
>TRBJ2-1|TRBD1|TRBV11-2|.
TGTGCCAGCAGCCGAACTACCGGGACAGGGGGAAATGAGCAGTTCTTC
CASSRTTGTGGNEQFF
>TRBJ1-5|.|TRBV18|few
TGTGCCAGCTCAGGAAGTGGACAGAGCAATCAGCCCCAGCATTTT
CASSGSGQSNQPQHF
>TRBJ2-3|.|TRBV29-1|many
TGCAGCGTTGAGGACAACACAGATACGCAGTATTTT
CSVEDNTDTQYF
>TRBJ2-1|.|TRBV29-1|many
TGCAGCGTTGCCGGGGCCCCCGAGGGCTCCTACAATGAGCAGTTCTTC
CSVAGAPEGSYNEQFF
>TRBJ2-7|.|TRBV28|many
TGTGCCAGCAGCCCCCAGGGGGGGATCTACGAGCAGTACTTC
CASSPQGGIYEQYF
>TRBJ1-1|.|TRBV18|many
TGTGCCAGCTCATGGGGACTGTCGAACACTGAAGCTTTCTTT
CASSWGLSNTEAFF
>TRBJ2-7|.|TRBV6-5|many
TGTGCCAGCAGTTACTCGCCCGGGGGGCCCTACGAGCAGTACTTC
CASSYSPGGPYEQYF
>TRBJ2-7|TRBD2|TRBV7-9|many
TGTGCCAGCAGCTTAGGGGGGCTAGCGGGAGCGCCCACACCATACGAGCAGTACTTC
CASSLGGLAGAPTPYEQYF
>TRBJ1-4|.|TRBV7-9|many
TGTGCCAGCAGCTTAGGGGCCGAACGGGGAAAACTGTTTTTT
CASSLGAERGKLFF
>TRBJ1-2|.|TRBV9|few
TGTGCCAGCAGCGTAGGGGGAGACTATGGCTACACCTTC
CASSVGGDYGYTF
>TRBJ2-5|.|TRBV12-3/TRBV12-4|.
TGTGCCAGCGCCACGCAGGGGAAAGAGACCCAGTACTTC
CASATQGKETQYF
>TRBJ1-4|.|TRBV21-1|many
TGTGCCAGCAGCTCCCAGAGGACAGGGTGGGAAAAACTGTTTTTT
CASSSQRTGWEKLFF
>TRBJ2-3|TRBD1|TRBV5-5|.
TGTGCCAGCACCCCAGGCTGGGACAGGGGGCAAGAAGATACGCAGTATTTT
CASTPGWDRGQEDTQYF
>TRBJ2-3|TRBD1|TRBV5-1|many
TGCGCCAGCAGCTTGGCCTGGGACAGCACAGGCACAGATACGCAGTATTTT
CASSLAWDSTGTDTQYF
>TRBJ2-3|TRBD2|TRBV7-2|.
TGTGCCAGCAGTCCTCGACTAGCGGGCACAGATACGCAGTATTTT
CASSPRLAGTDTQYF
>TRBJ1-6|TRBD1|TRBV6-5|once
TGTGCCAGCAGTTACTCGGACAGGCGCAGCTCCTATAATTCACCCCTCCACTTT
CASSYSDRRSSYNSPLHF
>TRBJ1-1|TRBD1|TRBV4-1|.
TGCGCCAGCAGCCCTGGGACAGGGATCACTGAAGCCTTCTTT
CASSPGTGITEAFF
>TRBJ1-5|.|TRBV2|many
TGTGCCAGCAGTACAGGGTCCCATAGCAATCAGCCCCAGCATTTT
CASSTGSHSNQPQHF
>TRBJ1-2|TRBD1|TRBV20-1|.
TGCAGTGCTAGGGACCCGGACAGGGTCTATGGCTACACCTTC
CSARDPDRVYGYTF
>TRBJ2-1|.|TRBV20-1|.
TGCAGTGCTAGAGATAAAGGGCACCCCTCCTACAATGAGCAGTTCTTC
CSARDKGHPSYNEQFF
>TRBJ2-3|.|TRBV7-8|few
TGTGCCAGCAGCTTTTGGGATACGCAGTATTTT
CASSFWDTQYF
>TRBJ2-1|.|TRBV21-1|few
TGTGCCAGCAGCTACCGGACAGTAGACAATGAGCAGTTCTTC
CASSYRTVDNEQFF
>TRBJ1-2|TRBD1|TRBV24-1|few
TGTGCCACCAGTGATCGGACAGGTGTCCATGGCTACACCTTC
CATSDRTGVHGYTF
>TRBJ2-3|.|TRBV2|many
TGTGCCAGCAGAGCACGCAGTACGCAGTATTTT
CASRARSTQYF
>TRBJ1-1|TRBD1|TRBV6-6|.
TGTGCCAGCAGTTTCGGACAGGGGAACACTGAAGCTTTCTTT
CASSFGQGNTEAFF
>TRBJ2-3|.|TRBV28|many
TGTGCCAGCATACTCGGGACGGGTAGCACAGATACGCAGTATTTT
CASILGTGSTDTQYF
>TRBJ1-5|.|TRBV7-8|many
TGTGCCAGCAGCTTAAGTCGGGGCCCCAGCAATCAGCCCCAGCATTTT
CASSLSRGPSNQPQHF
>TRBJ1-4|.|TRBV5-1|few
TGCGCCAGCAGCTGGACAGCAACTAATGAAAAACTGTTTTTT
CASSWTATNEKLFF
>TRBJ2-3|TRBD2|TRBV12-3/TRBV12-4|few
TGTGCCAGCAGTACTAGCGGGAGAGGAGATACGCAGTATTTT
CASSTSGRGDTQYF